This TCR beta chain emerged from a study of blood T cell repertoires in COVID-19. CDR1 and CDR2 from the germline V gene are SGHKS and YYEKEE (reference sequence). The CDR3 contains 15 residues. V lost 0 bases to trimming and J lost 7 bases; unmatched junction nucleotides: 6. Clones were sequenced by immunoSEQ multiplex PCR, and TCRdb holds only the in-frame ones, with some missing. The top ten clones hold roughly 0.26% of a sample with 650,000 to 800,000 clones, around 90% of them seen once. This chain joins TRBV5-5 and TRBJ2-2; 7 positions agree with TRBD1. The sample comprised peripheral blood. The receptor comes from a woman between 18 and 30 years old with acute or convalescent COVID-19. The CDR3 region has the DNA TGTGCCAGCAGCTTGGAAGGGGGCGGAGACGGGGAGCTGTTTTTT. This encodes CASSLEGGGDGELFF.